Below are 31 T cell receptor beta chains sequenced from a single sample in a study of CD8+ T cells in alopecia areata. Described treatment: oral pan-JAK inhibitor, 5-10 mg twice daily. Extracted from the samples, RNA was reverse transcribed into cDNA to serve as the sequencing template. TCRdb's table, derived via immunoSEQ multiplex PCR, lists solely in-frame clones and lacks some. Counted here are about 180,000 clones, about 47% occurring once; the ten biggest clones make up around 9.1%. Sequencing was performed on CD8+ T cells sorted from blood, taken around week 53, from a patient treated with tofacitinib. The source of these receptors is a human donor with alopecia areata.

This clone was seen a handful of times. The chain's CDR3 is CASSLPGSTEAFF. DNA of the CDR3: TGCGCCAGCAGCCTGCCCGGTAGCACTGAAGCTTTCTTT. The chain employs TRBV4-1 and TRBJ1-1; D is uncertain. CDR1 is MGHRA, CDR2 YSYEKL, per germline. This CDR3 comprises 13 residues. V lost 4 bases, J lost 4 bases, and 10 bases lay in between.

This chain uses TRBV18 with TRBJ2-1, with D maybe TRBD1 (5 bases). The V end lost 1 base, the J end lost 2 bases, and 9 bases lay between the germline ends. Per germline, CDR1 KGHSH and CDR2 LQKENI. There are 15 residues in the CDR3. The CDR3 nucleotides read TGTGCCAGCTCACCACTAGCAGGGACCTACAATGAGCAGTTCTTC. This gives the protein CASSPLAGTYNEQFF.

The table lists this clone with a few counts. This chain connects TRBV7-8 to TRBJ2-3, with D maybe TRBD2 (5 bases). CDR1 is SGHVS, CDR2 FQNEAQ, per germline. Trimming left V 5 bases short and J 0 bases short, with 12 bases between. The CDR3 is 15 amino acids. Written as DNA, the CDR3 is TGTGCCAGCAGCCCCCGGGGAATTAGCACAGATACGCAGTATTTT. Translating gives CASSPRGISTDTQYF. The variable domain in full, completed from reference TRBV7-8 and TRBJ2-3, reads GAGVSQSPRYKVAKRGQDVALRCDPISGHVSLFWYQQALGQGPEFLTYFQNEAQLDKSGLPSDRFFAERPEGSVSTLKIQRTQQEDSAVYLCASSPRGISTDTQYFGPGTRLTVL.

This clone was counted a single time. V is TRBV2 and J is TRBJ2-7; 9 nucleotides align to TRBD1. The ends lost 6 bases at V and 3 bases at J; junction bases unmatched: 9. The germline CDR1 and CDR2 sequences are SNHLY and FYNNEI. The CDR3 is made up of 15 amino acids. CDR3 residues: CASRETGGGFYEQYF. CDR3 DNA sequence: TGTGCCAGCAGGGAAACAGGGGGCGGTTTCTACGAGCAGTACTTC.

J is TRBJ2-3 and V is TRBV13; 7 nucleotides agree with TRBD2. The CDR3 covers 15 residues. Germline V gene data show CDR1 as PRHDT and CDR2 as FYEKMQ (reference sequence). V shed 5 bases, J shed 0 bases, and the junction held 5 bases outside the gene matches. CDR3 protein: CASSPTTSSTDTQYF. CDR3 nucleotides: TGTGCCAGCAGCCCGACGACTAGCAGCACAGATACGCAGTATTTT.

The chain links TRBV4-3 to TRBJ1-2; 7 bases are shared with TRBD1. The CDR3 loop spans 16 amino acids. The V gene end was trimmed by 2 bases and the J gene end by 4 bases; junction bases not matched to a gene: 10. CDR1 is LGHNA, CDR2 YSLEER, per germline. The CDR3 DNA reads TGCGCCAGCAGCCAATCGACAGGGCACCAGGGCTATGGCTACACCTTC. It yields the protein CASSQSTGHQGYGYTF.

This clone was counted between two and nine times. The chain joins TRBV29-1 to TRBJ2-1, with D maybe TRBD2 (5 bases). Germline V CDR1 and CDR2: SQVTM, ANQGSEA. Trimming took 2 bases from V and 8 from J, leaving 7 bases between them. The length of the CDR3 is 11 residues. In nucleotides, the CDR3 is TGCAGCGTTGAATTGGGAGATGAGCAGTTCTTC. Amino acids: CSVELGDEQFF.

V is TRBV6-6 and J is TRBJ2-3, with unresolved D. CDR3 size: 12 residues. The germline V gene encodes CDR1 MNHNY and CDR2 SVGAGI (reference sequence). V was clipped by 7 bases and J by 2 bases, with 7 bases between them. CDR3 region: CASIASTDTQYF. CDR3 DNA: TGTGCCAGCATCGCCTCCACAGATACGCAGTATTTT.

This chain links TRBV29-1 with TRBJ1-3, with 10 bases aligning to TRBD1. This CDR3 contains 15 residues. V shed 7 bases, J shed 0 bases, and the junction held 6 bases outside the gene matches. From germline, CDR1 is SQVTM and CDR2 ANQGSEA. In DNA, the CDR3 is TGCAGCGCGACAGGGGGCTTTCACTCTGGAAACACCATATATTTT. This sequence encodes CSATGGFHSGNTIYF.

The rearrangement links TRBV4-1 to TRBJ2-7, with D unresolved. In germline, CDR1 is MGHRA, CDR2 YSYEKL. Trimming took 4 bases from V and 2 from J, leaving 12 bases between them. The CDR3 consists of 14 residues. The CDR3 region has the DNA TGCGCCAGCAGCCTAGCCGGGCAAACCTACGAGCAGTACTTC. Protein product: CASSLAGQTYEQYF.

The CDR3: CASSKGQGTTYSNQPQHF. The CDR3 DNA sequence: TGTGCCAGCAGCAAGGGACAGGGGACAACGTATAGCAATCAGCCCCAGCATTTT. This chain connects TRBV7-9 to TRBJ1-5; 10 positions agree with TRBD1. This CDR3 region has 18 residues. The junction had 10 bases not matched to a gene; V was cut back by 5 bases and J by 0 bases. Germline V lookup: CDR1 SEHNR, CDR2 FQNEAQ (reference sequence). The full variable domain, rest sourced from reference TRBV7-9 and TRBJ1-5, is DTGVSQNPRHKITKRGQNVTFRCDPISEHNRLYWYRQTLGQGPEFLTYFQNEAQLEKSRLLSDRFSAERPKGSFSTLEIQRTEQGDSAMYLCASSKGQGTTYSNQPQHFGDGTRLSIL.

The chain employs TRBV5-4 and TRBJ2-1, with 11 bases that match TRBD2. J gave up 7 bases and V 2 bases, and 5 bases lay outside the gene matches. The CDR3 contains 15 residues. Germline CDR1 reads SGHNT; CDR2 reads YYREEE (reference sequence). CDR3 sequence reads: CASSFSGGAVNEQFF. The CDR3 DNA follows: TGTGCCAGCAGCTTTAGCGGGGGGGCGGTTAATGAGCAGTTCTTC.

The chain links TRBV5-1 to TRBJ2-2; D is uncertain. There are 12 residues in the CDR3. V dropped 6 bases and J dropped 1 base, with 4 bases sitting between them. Germline CDR1 SGHRS, CDR2 YFSETQ. The CDR3 loop reads CASTGNTGELFF. CDR3 nucleotides: TGCGCCAGCACCGGGAACACCGGGGAGCTGTTTTTT.

In this sample, this clone turned up once. This chain connects TRBV9 to TRBJ1-5; 10 bases align to TRBD1. J gave up 7 bases and V 4 bases, and 5 bases lay outside the gene matches. Per the germline V gene, CDR1 is SGDLS and CDR2 is YYNGEE. The CDR3 totals 14 residues. DNA of the CDR3: TGTGCCAGCAGCCCCGGACAGGGGGGCCAGCCCCAGCATTTT. Residues: CASSPGQGGQPQHF.

This clone showed up just a few times. The sample has other DNA sequences that encode this CDR3 too. CDR3 amino acids: CSVEGNEQFF. The DNA of the CDR3 is TGCAGCGTTGAAGGAAATGAGCAGTTCTTC. The chain links TRBV29-1 to TRBJ2-1; D gene uncertain. The CDR3 extends over 10 amino acids. Trimming removed 1 base at V and 7 bases at J, with 2 bases between. The germline V gene encodes CDR1 SQVTM and CDR2 ANQGSEA.

V usage is TRBV4-3 and J usage is TRBJ1-5; D perhaps matches TRBD1 (5 bases). Germline-derived CDR1 and CDR2 are LGHNA and YSLEER. Trimming took 4 bases from V and 3 from J, leaving 10 bases between them. CDR3 length: 14 residues. CDR3 DNA: TGCGCCAGCAGCCCGGGACTGTTCAATCAGCCCCAGCATTTT. This sequence encodes CASSPGLFNQPQHF.

The CDR3 DNA sequence: TGTGCCAGCAGTGACCGGGGTAGCACAGATACGCAGTATTTT. This translates into CASSDRGSTDTQYF. The genes are TRBV6-4 and TRBJ2-3; possibly TRBD2 for D (5 bases). Trimming took 2 bases from V and 0 from J, leaving 6 bases between them. Germline V gives CDR1 MRHNA, CDR2 SNTAGT. The CDR3 is made up of 14 amino acids.

Only a few counts were recorded for this clone. This chain connects TRBV5-1 to TRBJ2-1; 8 bases match TRBD1. The CDR3 sequence is 13 residues long. Trimming removed 4 bases from V and 8 bases from J; junction bases left unmatched: 5. Per the germline V gene, CDR1 is SGHRS and CDR2 is YFSETQ. Here the CDR3 reads CASSGQGGDEQFF. CDR3 nucleotides: TGCGCCAGCAGCGGACAGGGCGGCGATGAGCAGTTCTTC.

This clone was detected a few times. The V call is TRBV13, the J call TRBJ2-7; maybe TRBD1 (6 bases). Germline CDR1 PRHDT, CDR2 FYEKMQ (reference sequence). The CDR3 is made up of 15 amino acids. V lost 4 bases, J lost 0 bases, and 13 bases lay in between. CDR3 nucleotides: TGTGCCAGCAGCTCACTTCGGGACAACTCCTACGAGCAGTACTTC. This encodes CASSSLRDNSYEQYF.

V usage is TRBV7-2 and J usage is TRBJ1-1; D possibly corresponds to TRBD1 (5 bases). The CDR3 length is 14 residues. Trimming shortened V by 6 bases and J by 10 bases, and 21 bases separated the two germline ends. CDR1 is SGHTA and CDR2 is FQGNSA in the germline V gene. Written as DNA, the CDR3 is TGTGCCAGCAGAAAAGAGGCAGGGCCTACCCGAGCTTTCTTT. Translation: CASRKEAGPTRAFF.

The CDR3 loop is CASSWTSGGADNEQFF. CDR3 DNA: TGTGCCAGCAGTTGGACTAGCGGGGGGGCCGACAATGAGCAGTTCTTC. V usage is TRBV5-6 and J usage is TRBJ2-1; 15 bases map to TRBD2. The junction had 5 bases not matched to a gene; V was cut back by 5 bases and J by 5 bases. This CDR3 contains 16 residues. The germline V gene encodes CDR1 SGHDT and CDR2 YYEEEE.

This clone was picked up many times. The genes are TRBV7-2 and TRBJ2-2, with 7 bases that match TRBD2. V lost 5 bases and J lost 7; bases outside the gene matches: 10. CDR1 SGHTA and CDR2 FQGNSA come from the germline V gene. The CDR3 totals 15 residues. The CDR3 region has the DNA TGTGCCAGCAGCCCACGCCGGCGGGGGAACGGGGAGCTGTTTTTT. Its protein product is CASSPRRRGNGELFF.

The sample holds a few counts of this clone. The chain joins TRBV7-2 to TRBJ2-7; D is undetermined. V was clipped by 3 bases and J by 4 bases, with 10 bases between them. This CDR3 has 13 amino acids. Germline values: CDR1 SGHTA, CDR2 FQGNSA. The CDR3 sequence is CASSLGSGYEQYF. The CDR3 coding sequence is TGTGCCAGCAGCTTGGGCTCCGGATACGAGCAGTACTTC.

This clone has a single count. The chain carries TRBV5-6 and TRBJ2-7; D is perhaps TRBD1 (6 bases). This CDR3 region has 14 residues. The germline V gene has CDR1 SGHDT and CDR2 YYEEEE. Trimming shortened V by 2 bases and J by 2 bases, and 11 bases separated the two germline ends. The CDR3 loop is CASSFSGVTYEQYF. The DNA of the CDR3 is TGTGCCAGCAGCTTTTCAGGGGTAACCTACGAGCAGTACTTC.

This chain joins TRBV4-3 and TRBJ1-1; TRBD1 is a possible D gene (6 bases). The CDR3 loop spans 14 amino acids. The germline CDR1 and CDR2 sequences are LGHNA and YSLEER. Trimming removed 3 bases from V and 10 bases from J, with 18 bases in between. The DNA of the CDR3 is TGCGCCAGCAGCCACACCGAGGGGGAACAGGGAGCTTTCTTT. It encodes CASSHTEGEQGAFF.

V usage is TRBV4-1 and J usage is TRBJ2-3; 7 bases align to TRBD1. The junction had 7 bases not matched to a gene; V was cut back by 4 bases and J by 6 bases. Germline lookup yields CDR1 MGHRA and CDR2 YSYEKL. CDR3 length: 14 residues. The CDR3 region is CASSPRQGLDTQYF. The CDR3 region has the DNA TGCGCCAGCAGCCCCCGACAGGGATTGGATACGCAGTATTTT.

This clone showed up just a few times. The chain uses TRBV5-6 and TRBJ1-3; D is ambiguous. Per the germline V gene, CDR1 is SGHDT and CDR2 is YYEEEE. V shed 2 bases and J shed 3 bases, with 6 bases lying between them. CDR3 length: 13 amino acids. CDR3 amino acids: CASSLRSGNTIYF. The CDR3 DNA sequence: TGTGCCAGCAGCTTAAGAAGTGGAAACACCATATATTTT.

This clone has only a few counts. This chain connects TRBV10-3 to TRBJ1-1; TRBD1 agrees at 8 bases. With 6 bases clipped from V and 7 bases from J, the junction kept 7 bases outside the gene matches. This CDR3 comprises 13 residues. The germline V gene has CDR1 ENHRY and CDR2 SYGVKD. The CDR3 DNA sequence: TGTGCCATCAGCCACGACAGGGGAGGTGAAGCTTTCTTT. Its translation is CAISHDRGGEAFF.

The rearrangement joins TRBV9 to TRBJ2-7, with no clear D. This CDR3 spans 12 amino acids. Germline V gene sequence: CDR1 SGDLS, CDR2 YYNGEE. V gave up 3 bases and J gave up 6 bases, with 10 bases separating them. This CDR3 reads CASSASVGEQYF. CDR3 bases: TGTGCCAGCAGCGCGAGTGTCGGCGAGCAGTACTTC.

This clone was recorded a few times. This chain joins TRBV5-4 and TRBJ2-7, with 7 bases aligning to TRBD1. Losses at the gene ends were 4 bases for V and 4 bases for J; bases not matched to a gene: 14. CDR1 is SGHNT, CDR2 YYREEE, per germline (reference sequence). The CDR3 has 16 residues. In DNA, the CDR3 is TGTGCCAGCAGCCGTCCGGGACAGAACCGGGTGTACGAGCAGTACTTC. It translates to CASSRPGQNRVYEQYF.

The chain joins TRBV29-1 to TRBJ1-1; D may be TRBD1 (6 bases). CDR1 is SQVTM, CDR2 ANQGSEA, per germline. With 5 bases removed from V and 1 base from J, the gap between germline ends came to 11 bases. This CDR3 has 13 residues. The CDR3: CSVSQGTNTEAFF. The CDR3 region has the DNA TGCAGCGTTTCACAGGGAACGAACACTGAAGCTTTCTTT.